Listed below are T cell receptor beta chains from one sample, sequenced in a study of blood T cell repertoires in COVID-19. Generated by immunoSEQ multiplex PCR, the TCRdb table keeps only in-frame clones and is missing some. The sample carries fewer than 120,000 clones, 87% recorded once. Sequenced: peripheral blood. Receptor source: a human donor in a cohort sampled during active COVID-19. Each CDR3 is given with its conserved first and last residue. D genes are given only for firm matches. Rows give clone size only sometimes, using once, few, many, or a class for an expanded clone.

D gene	V gene	J gene	clone size	CDR3 protein	CDR3 DNA
-	TRBV7-9	TRBJ1-6	-	CASSFDSSHNSPLHF	TGTGCCAGCAGCTTTGACTCGTCACATAATTCACCCCTCCACTTT
-	TRBV3-1/TRBV3-2	TRBJ1-1	-	CASSPTGMNTEAFF	TGTGCCAGCAGCCCTACAGGTATGAACACTGAAGCTTTCTTT
-	TRBV2	TRBJ1-1	-	CASTTTEGRAEAFF	TGTGCCAGCACCACGACGGAAGGCCGGGCTGAAGCTTTCTTT
TRBD2	TRBV28	TRBJ2-7	-	CAARSGRVYEQYF	TGTGCCGCGAGAAGCGGGAGGGTCTACGAGCAGTACTTC
TRBD1	TRBV3-1/TRBV3-2	TRBJ2-2	-	CASSQAGDRELFF	TGTGCCAGCAGCCAAGCCGGTGACAGGGAGTTGTTTTTT
TRBD1	TRBV19	TRBJ1-5	-	CASSLERDRKHSNQPQHF	TGTGCCAGTAGTCTAGAACGGGACAGAAAACATAGCAATCAGCCCCAGCATTTT
-	TRBV10-3	TRBJ2-7	-	CAISDLRGKQTYEQYF	TGTGCCATCAGCGACTTGCGGGGCAAGCAAACCTACGAGCAGTACTTC
TRBD1	TRBV5-1	TRBJ2-3	-	CASSPRQGDTQYF	TGCGCCAGCAGTCCCCGACAGGGGGATACGCAGTATTTT
-	TRBV5-5	TRBJ1-4	-	CASSLTGDIELFF	TGTGCCAGCAGCTTAACCGGGGACATTGAACTGTTTTTT
TRBD1	TRBV19	TRBJ2-6	-	CASSTGTGGSGANVLTF	TGTGCCAGTAGTACCGGGACAGGGGGTTCTGGGGCCAACGTCCTGACTTTC
-	TRBV28	TRBJ2-1	-	CASSGSTAEEQFF	TGTGCCAGCAGTGGGTCGACCGCGGAGGAGCAGTTCTTC
TRBD1	TRBV4-3	TRBJ2-1	-	CASSQEATGGIYNEQFF	TGCGCCAGCAGCCAAGAAGCGACAGGGGGAATCTACAATGAGCAGTTCTTC
-	TRBV7-9	TRBJ2-7	-	CASSLVEDPMSF	TGTGCCAGCAGCTTAGTGGAGGACCCGATGAGCTTC
-	TRBV7-8	TRBJ1-1	-	CASGLGGKGYITEAFF	TGTGCCAGCGGCCTCGGGGGTAAGGGGTATATCACTGAAGCTTTCTTT
-	TRBV27	TRBJ1-1	-	CASSAQTGYTEAFF	TGTGCCAGCAGTGCCCAAACAGGGTACACTGAAGCTTTCTTT
-	TRBV3-1/TRBV3-2	TRBJ2-3	-	CASSQAGGWPDTQYF	TGTGCCAGCAGCCAAGCGGGGGGCTGGCCAGATACGCAGTATTTT
-	TRBV7-2	TRBJ2-7	-	CASSPVSLSSEQYF	TGTGCCAGCAGCCCAGTTTCTCTCTCCTCCGAGCAGTACTTC
TRBD1	TRBV2	TRBJ2-5	once	CASGGDRGKETQYF	TGTGCCAGCGGAGGGGACAGGGGGAAAGAGACCCAGTACTTC
TRBD1	TRBV2	TRBJ1-2	-	CASVSDRRYTF	TGTGCCAGCGTATCGGACAGGCGATACACCTTC
-	TRBV29-1	TRBJ1-2	few	CSTRGGEDYGYTF	TGCAGCACCCGGGGAGGGGAAGACTATGGCTACACCTTC
-	TRBV5-4	TRBJ2-5	-	CASSGQQLPETQYF	TGTGCCAGCAGCGGGCAGCAACTTCCAGAGACCCAGTACTTC
-	TRBV9	TRBJ2-3	-	CASSVEQVTDTQYF	TGTGCCAGCAGCGTAGAACAGGTTACAGATACGCAGTATTTT
TRBD1	TRBV29-1	TRBJ2-1	-	CSASGQDNNEQFF	TGCAGCGCTTCGGGACAGGATAACAATGAGCAGTTCTTC
TRBD1	TRBV7-2	TRBJ2-2	-	CASSQDRVEGTGELFF	TGTGCCAGCAGCCAGGACAGGGTCGAAGGCACCGGGGAGCTGTTTTTT